This T cell receptor beta chain was sequenced during a study of blood T cell repertoires in COVID-19. Background on the study: Samples representing acute and convalescent COVID-19 were sourced from the United States, Italy and Spain. PBMCs, B-cell-depleted T cells, or T cells were the source of the cDNA or gDNA that made up the material.

This CDR3 is built from 15 residues. The germline V gene has CDR1 SGHKS and CDR2 YYEKEE (reference sequence). The ends were cut back, 6 bases at V and 4 bases at J, with 19 bases in the middle. In the authors' workflow: Counts of nucleated cells, estimated from reference gene primer amplification, were obtained. Using immunoSEQ multiplex PCR, the repertoire was profiled, and TCRdb retains in-frame clones only, with some absent. V, J and clone size are taken as reported in that table, and D and trimming were inferred from the DNA itself. Of about 160,000 clones in the sample, roughly 88% are singletons; the top ten hold 2% to 3%.

V and J are TRBV5-5 and TRBJ1-2; a weak D match, TRBD1 (5 bases). This TCR came from a man aged 18 to 29 with acute or convalescent COVID-19. The sequenced material came from peripheral blood. The CDR3 loop reads CASTMGGGRGYGYTF. The CDR3 DNA sequence: TGTGCCAGCACCATGGGCGGGGGTAGAGGCTATGGCTACACCTTC.